These T cell receptor beta chains were read from a single sample in a study of lymphopenia after photon versus proton radiotherapy. Only in-frame clones appear in the TCRdb table, and some are missing; sequencing was by immunoSEQ multiplex PCR. The data contain approximately 80,000 clones, around four fifths of them singletons. Here the sequenced sample was peripheral blood, taken from a patient treated with proton-based radiotherapy. All receptors derive from a man aged 60 to 75 with pancreatic cancer. CDR3s include the opening cysteine and the closing phenylalanine or tryptophan. A D gene is named only where the DNA matches it firmly. Clone size is stated in some rows and not others, as once, few, many or a class when expanded.

v_call,clone_size,d_call,j_call,cdr3_nt,cdr3_aa
TRBV5-1,.,.,TRBJ1-4,TGCGCCAGCAGCTCGGGGTATCGAGCTATTAATGAAAAACTGTTTTTT,CASSSGYRAINEKLFF
TRBV27,.,.,TRBJ2-3,TGTGCCAGCAGTTCCTCCAAGGTGGGGAGCACAGATACGCAGTATTTT,CASSSSKVGSTDTQYF
TRBV7-9,.,.,TRBJ1-3,TGTGCCGGACACACCCGCTCTGGAAACACCATATATTTT,CAGHTRSGNTIYF
TRBV30,.,TRBD2,TRBJ2-5,TGTGCCTGGAGTGTAGCCGGCAGGGTGGGAGGGGAGACCCAGTACTTC,CAWSVAGRVGGETQYF
TRBV6-4,.,TRBD2,TRBJ2-1,TGTGCCAGCAGTCTAGCGGGAGGGCCCAATGAGCAGTTCTTC,CASSLAGGPNEQFF
TRBV27,.,.,TRBJ2-5,TGTGCCAGCAGTTTATCCGTTAGCGGCTCGGGGACCCAGTACTTC,CASSLSVSGSGTQYF
TRBV6-6,few,TRBD1,TRBJ1-5,TGTGCCAGCAGTCCTGACAGGGGCAATCAGCCCCAGCATTTT,CASSPDRGNQPQHF
TRBV7-2,few,.,TRBJ2-3,TGTGCCAGCAGCTTTCGACAGGCACAGAGCACAGATACGCAGTATTTT,CASSFRQAQSTDTQYF
TRBV7-2,.,.,TRBJ1-5,TGTGCCAGCAGCTTAGTCCCCCCAGGGGTGGGCAATCAGCCCCAGCATTTT,CASSLVPPGVGNQPQHF
TRBV6-1,.,.,TRBJ1-1,TGTGCCAGCAGCCGCGGAGTTTGGGACACTGAAGCTTTCTTT,CASSRGVWDTEAFF
TRBV2,.,.,TRBJ1-5,TGTGCCAGCAGAGAGATGGGGGCTACAAATCAGCCCCAGCATTTT,CASREMGATNQPQHF
TRBV5-1,.,.,TRBJ2-1,TGCGCCAGCAGCCAAGGGACTTTCTACAATGAGCAGTTCTTC,CASSQGTFYNEQFF
TRBV5-1,.,.,TRBJ2-7,TGCGCCAGCAGCTCCGGGACTTACGAGCAGTACTTC,CASSSGTYEQYF
TRBV29-1,.,.,TRBJ2-2,TGCAGCGGCGGGACCCACGGCGGGGAGCCGTTTTTT,CSGGTHGGEPFF
TRBV6-1,.,TRBD1,TRBJ2-7,TGTGCCAGCGACACTCGCAGACAGGGTGAACGGGAGCAGTACTTC,CASDTRRQGEREQYF
TRBV28,few,TRBD1,TRBJ2-7,TGTGCCAGCAGGAAGGGACAGGGTTCGTACGAGCAGTACTTC,CASRKGQGSYEQYF
TRBV6-1,.,TRBD2,TRBJ2-3,TGTGCCAGCAGTGGGGGACTAGCGAATACGCAGTATTTT,CASSGGLANTQYF
TRBV7-2,.,.,TRBJ1-1,TGTGCCAGCAGCTTAGTCCAGGGGATGGGGACTGAAGCTTTCTTT,CASSLVQGMGTEAFF
TRBV28,.,.,TRBJ1-4,TGTGCCAGCAGTTTATCAGCCTCCCACGGGCCAGTGGATGAAAAACTGTTTTTT,CASSLSASHGPVDEKLFF
TRBV28,.,TRBD2,TRBJ2-1,TGTGCCAGCAGTTTGTGGCGGGAGCCCCTCAATGAGCAGTTCTTC,CASSLWREPLNEQFF
TRBV5-1,.,.,TRBJ2-5,TGCGCCAGCAGCTTGGGAGCGTGGGAGACCCAGTACTTC,CASSLGAWETQYF
TRBV29-1,many,.,TRBJ1-1,TGCAGCGTCGGTGATCTCGGACCGCTGAACACTGAAGCTTTCTTT,CSVGDLGPLNTEAFF
TRBV7-2,.,TRBD2,TRBJ2-1,TGTGCCAGCAGCTTGGCCCCTCGGCGGGAGGGCCTTCAGAATGAGCAGTTCTTC,CASSLAPRREGLQNEQFF
TRBV6-6,.,.,TRBJ2-7,TGTGCCACCCAGGACAGTAACTACGAGCAGTACTTC,CATQDSNYEQYF
TRBV28,.,.,TRBJ1-1,TGTGCCAGCAGTTTTACGCGAGAGGCTTTCTTT,CASSFTREAFF
TRBV7-2,.,.,TRBJ2-7,TGTGCCAGCAGCTTACAGGGGCCGATCTCCGAGCAGTACTTC,CASSLQGPISEQYF
TRBV7-3,few,.,TRBJ2-6,TGTGCCAGCAGCTTAAACCCCAGGGCGGCTGGGGCCAACGTCCTGACTTTC,CASSLNPRAAGANVLTF
TRBV11-2,.,.,TRBJ2-1,TGTGCCAGCAGCTTCCCGGGAACCTACAATGAGCAGTTCTTC,CASSFPGTYNEQFF
TRBV28,once,TRBD1,TRBJ1-2,TGTGCCAGCAGTAATTACAGGGGAGGTGGCTACACCTTC,CASSNYRGGGYTF
TRBV9,once,.,TRBJ2-5,TGTGCCAGCAGCTCCTGGGGCGGGGAGACCCAGTACTTC,CASSSWGGETQYF
TRBV7-8,.,.,TRBJ2-7,TGTGCCAGCAGCCCTACAGGGTCCTACGAGCAGTACTTC,CASSPTGSYEQYF
TRBV5-6,.,.,TRBJ2-2,TGTGCCAGCAGCCTCGTGACTACGACCGGGGAGCTGTTTTTT,CASSLVTTTGELFF
TRBV28,.,.,TRBJ2-1,TGTGCCAGCAGTTTAGGCCGATACAATGAGCAGTTCTTC,CASSLGRYNEQFF
TRBV2,.,.,TRBJ2-7,TGTGCCAGCAGTTCGGACGGCTACGAGCAGTACTTC,CASSSDGYEQYF
TRBV7-5,.,.,TRBJ2-7,TGTGCCAGAAGCCAGACCCGGCGGCGGACCTACGAGCAGTACTTC,CARSQTRRRTYEQYF
TRBV19,.,.,TRBJ1-5,TGTGCCAGTAGTATACAAAAACAGGGTCAGCCCCAGCATTTT,CASSIQKQGQPQHF
TRBV27,.,TRBD2,TRBJ2-1,TGTGCCAGCAGTCCGCGGGTAGCGGGAGATGATGAGCAGTTCTTC,CASSPRVAGDDEQFF
TRBV29-1,once,.,TRBJ2-2,TGCAGCGTTGAAGAATCCTCAAGGGGAGGGGAGCTGTTTTTT,CSVEESSRGGELFF